This TCR beta chain was observed in a study of blood T cell repertoires in COVID-19. Study-level background: The United States, Italy and Spain were the sources of the acute and convalescent COVID-19 samples. PBMCs, B-cell-depleted T cells, or T cells were the source of the cDNA or gDNA that made up the material.

Individuals aged about 18 to 95 years were recruited from 20 to 25 US areas. In the original analysis: Estimated nucleated cell counts came from reference gene primer amplification. Sequencing used immunoSEQ multiplex PCR; TCRdb keeps in-frame clones, though not all of them. V and J calls plus clone size are reproduced from that table; the DNA served to infer D and trimming. In the table there are around 430,000 clones, more than 75% of which are singletons. The V and J ends lost 3 bases and 3 bases respectively, with 14 bases between them. This CDR3 spans 15 amino acids. Germline CDR1 is SGHRS and CDR2 is YFSETQ.

The source of this sequence is a woman aged 50 to 60 who had recovered from COVID-19. Sequencing input: PBMCs or T cells enriched from blood (not recorded which). The chain has TRBV5-1 and TRBJ2-3; D possibly corresponds to TRBD1 (6 bases). The CDR3 loop is CASSSNGQLTDTQYF. The CDR3 region has the DNA TGCGCCAGCAGCTCCAATGGACAGCTAACAGATACGCAGTATTTT.